The 11 T cell receptor beta chains below all came from one sample that was sequenced in a study of T cells after posttransplantation cyclophosphamide. Clones were sequenced by immunoSEQ multiplex PCR, and TCRdb holds only the in-frame ones, with some missing. The sample shows about 16,000 clones, roughly 91% of them seen only once. Methotrexate plus calcineurin inhibitor accompanied controls' myeloablative marrow transplants; sampling was 1 year later. This material consisted of PBMCs, taken after an allogeneic stem cell transplant with a calcineurin inhibitor and methotrexate. The source of these receptors is a male patient aged 45-60 years who received an allogeneic stem cell transplant from an unrelated donor, was CMV-positive, and had chronic GVHD only. Some of the T cells may derive from the graft donor.

The J gene is TRBJ2-5, the V gene TRBV7-2; 7 nucleotides align to TRBD2. Germline CDR1 reads SGHTA; CDR2 reads FQGNSA. The CDR3 sequence is 14 residues long. The V gene end was trimmed by 1 base and the J gene end by 3 bases; junction bases not matched to a gene: 2. This CDR3 reads CASSLGSGKETQYF. As DNA, the CDR3 is TGTGCCAGCAGCTTAGGGAGCGGGAAAGAGACCCAGTACTTC.

CDR3 sequence reads: CASSPMVGQGYGYTF. Written as DNA, the CDR3 is TGTGCCAGCAGCCCGATGGTGGGACAGGGTTATGGCTACACCTTC. The V call is TRBV11-2, the J call TRBJ1-2; 9 positions match TRBD1. The V gene's germline CDR1 is SGHAT and CDR2 FQNNGV. V gave up 5 bases and J gave up 5 bases; unmatched junction bases: 9. CDR3 length: 15 amino acids. Based on the CDR3 plus reference TRBV11-2 and TRBJ1-2, the full variable domain is EAGVAQSPRYKIIEKRQSVAFWCNPISGHATLYWYQQILGQGPKLLIQFQNNGVVDDSQLPKDRFSAERLKGVDSTLKIQPAKLEDSAVYLCASSPMVGQGYGYTFGSGTRLTVV.

This chain connects TRBV5-5 to TRBJ2-2, with TRBD1 matching over 7 bases. CDR1 is SGHKS, CDR2 YYEKEE, per germline (reference sequence). Trimming took 4 bases from V and 3 from J; bases not matched to a gene: 12. The CDR3 loop spans 17 amino acids. The CDR3 sequence: CASSPGDSSCYTGELFF. Written as DNA, the CDR3 is TGTGCCAGCAGCCCAGGGGACAGTTCTTGCTACACCGGGGAGCTGTTTTTT.

The chain recombines TRBV6-1 with TRBJ2-3; D not resolved. V was cut by 0 bases and J by 4 bases, with 17 bases left in between. Germline-derived CDR1 and CDR2 are MNHNS and SASEGT. The CDR3 is made up of 17 amino acids. The CDR3 reads CASSEASHLITADTQYF. The CDR3 DNA reads as TGTGCCAGCAGTGAAGCATCACATCTGATAACCGCAGATACGCAGTATTTT.

The chain is built from TRBV10-3 and TRBJ2-3, with 10 bases identical to TRBD2. The germline CDR1 and CDR2 sequences are ENHRY and SYGVKD. The CDR3 length is 16 residues. J was trimmed by 3 bases and V by 3 bases; bases with no gene match: 6. In DNA form, the CDR3 reads TGTGCCATCAGTGATCCTAGCGGGAGAATGACAGATACGCAGTATTTT. Translating it yields CAISDPSGRMTDTQYF.

The J gene is TRBJ2-7, the V gene TRBV6-5; a weak D match, TRBD1 (5 bases). This CDR3 is 13 amino acids long. The ends were cut back, 3 bases at V and 4 bases at J, with 10 bases in the middle. Per germline, CDR1 MNHEY and CDR2 SVGAGI. The CDR3 DNA is TGTGCCAGCAGTTATTCTCAGGGTTACGAGCAGTACTTC. Amino acid sequence: CASSYSQGYEQYF.

This clone has a single count. The rearrangement links TRBV6-5 to TRBJ2-2; D is uncertain. Germline values: CDR1 MNHEY, CDR2 SVGAGI. Between the trimmed V and J ends, which lost 0 bases and 1 base, there was a span of 6 bases. This CDR3 has 15 amino acids. This CDR3 reads CASSYSTENTGELFF. In nucleotides, the CDR3 is TGTGCCAGCAGTTACTCAACAGAGAACACCGGGGAGCTGTTTTTT.

This clone is a singleton in its sample. The junction does not match germline at one end; this may be a read error. The chain couples TRBV20-1 to TRBJ1-5; D unclear. This CDR3 comprises 10 residues. CDR1 is DFQATT, CDR2 SNEGSKA, per germline (reference sequence). In nucleotides, the CDR3 is TGCAATGCTAGCGGTCAGCCCCAGCATTTT. Its translation is CNASGQPQHF.

This chain joins TRBV6-6 and TRBJ1-4, with D maybe TRBD1 (5 bases). The CDR3 loop spans 15 amino acids. The V and J ends lost 2 bases and 3 bases respectively, with 10 bases between them. Germline CDR1 reads MNHNY; CDR2 reads SVGAGI (reference sequence). The CDR3 DNA follows: TGTGCCAGCAGTTACGTGGACAAGCCTAATGAAAAACTGTTTTTT. The encoded protein is CASSYVDKPNEKLFF.

This sequence joins TRBV2 and TRBJ1-1; D may be TRBD1 (6 bases). Germline loops: CDR1 SNHLY, CDR2 FYNNEI. The CDR3 has 12 residues. Trimming shortened V by 7 bases and J by 13 bases, and 19 bases separated the two germline ends. The CDR3 reads CASTRQADNCFF. CDR3 DNA sequence: TGTGCCAGCACTCGACAGGCCGATAACTGTTTCTTT. Full variable domain (outside the CDR3, taken from reference TRBV2 and TRBJ1-1): EPEVTQTPSHQVTQMGQEVILRCVPISNHLYFYWYRQILGQKVEFLVSFYNNEISEKSEIFDDQFSVERPDGSNFTLKIRSTKLEDSAMYFCASTRQADNCFFGQGTRLTVV.

CDR3 DNA sequence: TGTGCCAGCAGCACGACTAGTGGGACCCAGTACTTC. Protein sequence: CASSTTSGTQYF. The rearrangement links TRBV7-2 to TRBJ2-5, with D possibly matching TRBD2 (6 bases). The CDR3 sequence is 12 residues long. Between the trimmed V and J ends, which lost 5 bases and 7 bases, there was a span of 11 bases. CDR1 is SGHTA and CDR2 is FQGNSA in the germline V gene.